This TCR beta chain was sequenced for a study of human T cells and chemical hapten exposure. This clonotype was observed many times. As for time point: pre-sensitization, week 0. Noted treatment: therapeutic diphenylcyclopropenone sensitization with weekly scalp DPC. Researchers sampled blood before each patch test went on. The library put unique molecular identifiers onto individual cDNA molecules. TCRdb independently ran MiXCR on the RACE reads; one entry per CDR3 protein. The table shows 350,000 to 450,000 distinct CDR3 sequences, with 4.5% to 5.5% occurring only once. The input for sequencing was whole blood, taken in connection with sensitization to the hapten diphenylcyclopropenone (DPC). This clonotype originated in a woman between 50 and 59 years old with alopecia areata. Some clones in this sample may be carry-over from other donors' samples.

This chain's CDR3 is CASSLVQGGETQYF. CDR3 coding DNA: TGCGCCAGCAGCTTGGTCCAGGGCGGGGAGACCCAGTACTTC. The V gene is TRBV5-1, the J gene TRBJ2-5; D is perhaps TRBD1 or TRBD2 (5 bases each). CDR1 is SGHRS and CDR2 is YFSETQ in the germline V gene. The CDR3 runs 14 residues. Trimming removed 0 bases from V and 5 bases from J, with 11 bases in between. Using reference TRBV5-1 and TRBJ2-5 for the parts outside the CDR3, the full variable domain is KAGVTQTPRYLIKTRGQQVTLSCSPISGHRSVSWYQQTPGQGLQFLFEYFSETQRNKGNFPGRFSGRQFSNSRSEMNVSTLELGDSALYLCASSLVQGGETQYFGPGTRLLVL.